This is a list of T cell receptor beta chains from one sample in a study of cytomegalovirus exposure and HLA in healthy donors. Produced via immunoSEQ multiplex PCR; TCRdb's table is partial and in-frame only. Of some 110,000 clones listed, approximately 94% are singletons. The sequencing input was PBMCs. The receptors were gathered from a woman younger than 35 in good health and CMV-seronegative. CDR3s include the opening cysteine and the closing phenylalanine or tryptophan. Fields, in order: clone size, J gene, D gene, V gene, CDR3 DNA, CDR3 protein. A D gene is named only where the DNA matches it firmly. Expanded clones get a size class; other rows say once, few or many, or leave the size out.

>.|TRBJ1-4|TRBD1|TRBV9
TGTGCCAGCAGCGTGCAACCGGACAGGCAGAATGAAAAACTGTTTTTT
CASSVQPDRQNEKLFF
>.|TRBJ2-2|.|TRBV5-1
TGCGCCAGCAGCCCTTTACAGAACACCGGGGAGCTGTTTTTT
CASSPLQNTGELFF
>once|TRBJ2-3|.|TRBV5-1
TGCGCCAGCACCAAATCCATGGGGGGGCCCACAGATACGCAGTATTTT
CASTKSMGGPTDTQYF
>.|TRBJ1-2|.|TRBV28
TGTGCCACCCTTCTTTCTAACTATGGCTACACCTTC
CATLLSNYGYTF
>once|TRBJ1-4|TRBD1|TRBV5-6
TGTGCCAGCAGTAGGGACAGGGGCGGAAAACTGTTTTTT
CASSRDRGGKLFF
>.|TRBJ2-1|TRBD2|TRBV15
TGTGCCACCAGCAGAGATCGCGGACTAGCGGGACGCGAGCAGTTCTTC
CATSRDRGLAGREQFF
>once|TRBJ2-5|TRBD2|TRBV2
TGTGCCAGCAGCGAACTAGCGGAACAAGAGACCCAGTACTTC
CASSELAEQETQYF
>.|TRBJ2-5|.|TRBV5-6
TGTGCCAGCAGCTTTTTGTTTATGGCGGGGACCCAGGAGACCCAGTACTTC
CASSFLFMAGTQETQYF
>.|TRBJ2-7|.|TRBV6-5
TGTGCCAGCAGTTACTCGGGCTTTGGGGACTACGAGCAGTACTTC
CASSYSGFGDYEQYF
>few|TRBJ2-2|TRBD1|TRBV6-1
TGTGCCAGCAGTGAAGCGCCGGGACAGGGCACCGGGGAGCTGTTTTTT
CASSEAPGQGTGELFF
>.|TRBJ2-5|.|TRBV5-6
TGTGCCAGCAGCTTGGCGGGACAAGAAGAGACCCAGTACTTC
CASSLAGQEETQYF
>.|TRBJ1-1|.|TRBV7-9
TGTGCCAGCAGCTCCCAGGAGAACACTGAAGCTTTCTTT
CASSSQENTEAFF
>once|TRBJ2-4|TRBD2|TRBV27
TGTGCCAGCAGTTCCCTAGCGGGAGGCGTTATAGCCAAAAACATTCAGTACTTC
CASSSLAGGVIAKNIQYF
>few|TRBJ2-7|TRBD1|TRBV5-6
TGTGCCAGCAGCTTGTTGGACAGGCCCTACGAGCAGTACTTC
CASSLLDRPYEQYF
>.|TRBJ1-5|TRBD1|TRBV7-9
TGTGCCAGCAGCCCAGGACAGGGCGGGGTAAGCAATCAGCCCCAGCATTTT
CASSPGQGGVSNQPQHF
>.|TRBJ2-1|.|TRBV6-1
TGTGCCAGCGGGGGGCTAGCGGTATACAATGAGCAGTTCTTC
CASGGLAVYNEQFF
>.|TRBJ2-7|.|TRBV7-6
TGTGCCAGCAGCTTAAGGGACAATAAGCAGTACTTC
CASSLRDNKQYF
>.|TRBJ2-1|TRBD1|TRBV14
TGTGCCAGCAGCCAACAACAGGGGGCGGGGCAGTTCTTC
CASSQQQGAGQFF
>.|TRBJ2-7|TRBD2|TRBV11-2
TGTGCCAGCAGCTTATCCCGGGGGGGTACTTACGAGCAGTACTTC
CASSLSRGGTYEQYF
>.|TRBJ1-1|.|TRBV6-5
TGTGCCAGCAGTTACTCTGAGGAGATGAACACTGAAGCTTTCTTT
CASSYSEEMNTEAFF
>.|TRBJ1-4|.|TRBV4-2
TGTGCCAGCAGCCAAGACTCTTGGTCTTTGGGCGAAAAACTGTTTTTT
CASSQDSWSLGEKLFF
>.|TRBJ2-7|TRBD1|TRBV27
TGTGCCAGCAGTTTATGGACAGGAAAAAACGGGGTCTACGAGCAGTACTTC
CASSLWTGKNGVYEQYF
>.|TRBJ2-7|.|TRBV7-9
TGTGCCAGCAGCCCCGTGGGGGGAGTAGTTTACGAGCAGTACTTC
CASSPVGGVVYEQYF
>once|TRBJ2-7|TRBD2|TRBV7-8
TGTGCCAGCAGCTTCGGGACTAGCGGGAGCGCCGAGCAGTACTTC
CASSFGTSGSAEQYF
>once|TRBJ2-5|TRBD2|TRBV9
TGTGCCAGCAGCCCCGGGACTAAAGACGGTTGGACCCAGTACTTC
CASSPGTKDGWTQYF
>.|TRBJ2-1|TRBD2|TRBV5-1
TGCGCCAGCAGCACCGATAGCGGGTCCTACAATGAGCAGTTCTTC
CASSTDSGSYNEQFF
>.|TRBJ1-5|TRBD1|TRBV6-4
TGTGCCACACCTGCAGGGGGCGCGAATCAGCCCCAGCATTTT
CATPAGGANQPQHF
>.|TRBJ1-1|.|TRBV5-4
TGTGCCAGCAGCTTACTGGGGCAGATAAACACTGAAGCTTTCTTT
CASSLLGQINTEAFF
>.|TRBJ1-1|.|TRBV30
TGTGCCTGGTCAGGGGCCTTGAACACTGAAGCTTTCTTT
CAWSGALNTEAFF
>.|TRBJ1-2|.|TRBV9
TGTGCCAGCAGCGTAGGAGGCCTCTCCTATGGCTACACCTTC
CASSVGGLSYGYTF
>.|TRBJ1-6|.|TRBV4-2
TGTGCCAGCAGCCAAGATAGCGAACCCCTCCACTTT
CASSQDSEPLHF
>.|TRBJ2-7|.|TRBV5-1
TGCGCCAGCAGCTTGGAGGCCGGAGGTTACGAGCAGTACTTC
CASSLEAGGYEQYF
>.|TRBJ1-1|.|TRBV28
TGTGCCAGCAGTCCCGGGGACACTGAAGCTTTCTTT
CASSPGDTEAFF
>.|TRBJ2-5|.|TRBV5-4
TGTGCCAGCAGCTTCTCCACAGGGTTCGAGGAGACCCAGTACTTC
CASSFSTGFEETQYF
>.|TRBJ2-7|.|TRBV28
TGTGCCAGCAGCCTTCAGCGCTCCTACGAGCAGTACTTC
CASSLQRSYEQYF